The clone carrying this T cell receptor beta chain was found once. This CDR3 contains 14 residues. Trimming removed 5 bases at V and 1 base at J, with 11 bases between. Germline V gives CDR1 SGHVS, CDR2 FNYEAQ. This specimen belongs to a study of blood T cell repertoires in COVID-19. Produced via immunoSEQ multiplex PCR; TCRdb's table is partial and in-frame only. The table shows roughly 50,000 clones, with roughly 90% occurring only once. The origin of this receptor is a human donor in a cohort sampled during active COVID-19. The J gene is TRBJ1-1, the V gene TRBV7-6, with D maybe TRBD1 (5 bases). Sequenced: peripheral blood. The CDR3 DNA reads as TGTGCCAGCAGCCGGGGGGGTTCGAACACTGAAGCTTTCTTT. Protein product: CASSRGGSNTEAFF.